These 23 T cell receptor beta chains came from one sample sequenced in a study of T cell responses to AZD1222 COVID-19 vaccine. Measured with immunoSEQ multiplex PCR; TCRdb has only the in-frame clones, and not every one. The sample yields 150,000 to 200,000 clones, over 85% seen once. Sample: peripheral blood, taken 28 days after the second dose of the MenACWY control vaccine. The origin of the receptors is an adult who received the MenACWY meningococcal vaccine as a control.

The rearrangement joins TRBV6-2 or TRBV6-3 to TRBJ1-2; 8 nucleotides align to TRBD1. From germline, CDR1 is MNHEY and CDR2 SVGEGT. Trimming cost V 4 bases and J 1 base; bases outside gene matches: 2. The CDR3 loop spans 14 amino acids. The CDR3 is CASSLDRDNYGYTF. The CDR3 DNA follows: TGTGCCAGCAGTTTGGACAGGGATAACTATGGCTACACCTTC.

The J gene is TRBJ2-4, the V gene TRBV21-1; the D call TRBD1 from the table was never checked on the DNA. TRBV21-1 is listed as a pseudogene. The CDR3 is made up of 17 amino acids. The CDR3 nucleotides are TGTGCCAGCAGCAATTATCCTCCAGGGTGCCCCGAGGACATTCAGTACTTC. This codes for CASSNYPPGCPEDIQYF.

This rearrangement joins TRBV7-2 to TRBJ2-5; 12 positions agree with TRBD2. Germline V lookup: CDR1 SGHTA, CDR2 FQGNSA. J lost 5 bases, V lost 8 bases, and 18 bases had no gene match. The CDR3 covers 18 residues. CDR3 in DNA: TGTGCCAGCGCTATTAGAGGGGGACTAGCGGGTCCAGGGGAGACCCAGTACTTC. This gives the protein CASAIRGGLAGPGETQYF.

In this sample, this clone turned up a few times. The rearrangement links TRBV7-2 to TRBJ1-6; possible D gene TRBD1, 5 bases. The germline V and J ends were trimmed by 4 bases and 0 bases, with 16 bases remaining between them. This CDR3 comprises 18 residues. The germline CDR1 and CDR2 sequences are SGHTA and FQGNSA. Here the CDR3 reads CASSSSLGASSYNSPLHF. CDR3 sequence (DNA): TGTGCCAGCAGCTCCTCTCTTGGGGCGTCCTCCTATAATTCACCCCTCCACTTT.

The chain couples TRBV11-2 to TRBJ2-7; TRBD2 might be the D (7 bases). CDR1 and CDR2 (germline): SGHAT, FQNNGV. Trimming removed 3 bases from V and 3 bases from J, with 12 bases in between. This CDR3 region has 14 residues. This CDR3 reads CASSLGGGHYEQYF. The CDR3 region has the DNA TGTGCCAGCAGCTTGGGCGGGGGCCACTACGAGCAGTACTTC.

This chain connects TRBV30 to TRBJ1-2, with 7 bases lining up with TRBD1. This CDR3 is built from 14 residues. Looked up from germline, CDR1 is GTSNPN and CDR2 is SVGIG (reference sequence). V shed 8 bases and J 0 bases; nucleotides not matched to a gene: 9. The chain's CDR3 is CAGTWDSSNYGYTF. In nucleotides, the CDR3 is TGTGCCGGGACTTGGGACAGTTCTAACTATGGCTACACCTTC.

J is TRBJ1-5 and V is TRBV6-5; D call uncertain. Germline V gene lookup returns CDR1 MNHEY and CDR2 SVGAGI. Trimming left V 6 bases short and J 2 bases short, with 14 bases between. This CDR3 has 15 amino acids. For the CDR3, the DNA is TGTGCCAGCAGCTCCGGGATGCGGGGCAATCAGCCCCAGCATTTT. Its translation is CASSSGMRGNQPQHF.

This chain links TRBV20-1 with TRBJ1-1; D call uncertain. This CDR3 has 12 amino acids. From germline, CDR1 is DFQATT and CDR2 SNEGSKA (reference sequence). Between the trimmed V and J ends, which lost 3 bases and 1 base, there was a span of 6 bases. The CDR3 spells CSASGPNTEAFF. Written as DNA, the CDR3 is TGCAGTGCTAGTGGTCCGAACACTGAAGCTTTCTTT.

The chain carries TRBV7-6 and TRBJ1-5, with a possible D match to TRBD1 (5 bases). Germline CDR1 is SGHVS and CDR2 is FNYEAQ. V was clipped by 1 base and J by 1 base, with 5 bases between them. The CDR3 has 14 residues. This chain's CDR3 is CASSLGQSNQPQHF. In nucleotides, the CDR3 is TGTGCCAGCAGCTTAGGACAGAGCAATCAGCCCCAGCATTTT.

This clone has just one count. This chain connects TRBV29-1 to TRBJ1-2; 9 nucleotides match TRBD1. This CDR3 is 11 amino acids long. The germline V gene encodes CDR1 SQVTM and CDR2 ANQGSEA. V lost 4 bases and J lost 11; bases outside the gene matches: 5. The CDR3 region is CSVVRDREYTF. CDR3 in DNA: TGCAGCGTTGTGCGGGACAGGGAGTACACCTTC.

The table lists this clone with a count of one. The chain is built from TRBV27 and TRBJ1-1; D possibly corresponds to TRBD1 (6 bases). Trimming removed 4 bases from V and 1 base from J, with 13 bases in between. The CDR3 sequence is 15 residues long. The V gene's germline CDR1 is MNHEY and CDR2 SMNVEV (reference sequence). As DNA, the CDR3 is TGTGCCAGCAGTTCGAACAGGGATTGGAACACTGAAGCTTTCTTT. Translation: CASSSNRDWNTEAFF.

The genes are TRBV6-5 and TRBJ2-3, with D maybe TRBD1 (6 bases). The V gene's germline CDR1 is MNHEY and CDR2 SVGAGI. The CDR3 is 15 residues long. Trimming took 6 bases from V and 0 from J, leaving 13 bases between them. The CDR3 sequence is CASSTGSSSTDTQYF. Written as DNA, the CDR3 is TGTGCCAGCAGCACAGGGTCTTCTAGCACAGATACGCAGTATTTT.

The chain carries TRBV18 and TRBJ1-2; D remains ambiguous. Germline CDR1 and CDR2: KGHSH and LQKENI. CDR3 size: 13 residues. The ends were cut back, 1 base at V and 10 bases at J, with 13 bases in the middle. This chain's CDR3 is CASSPLPFGNYTF. In DNA form, the CDR3 reads TGTGCCAGCTCACCACTCCCGTTTGGGAACTACACCTTC.

The rearrangement joins TRBV30 to TRBJ1-4; TRBD1 is a possible D gene (5 bases). There are 15 residues in the CDR3. The ends were cut back, 3 bases at V and 7 bases at J, with 18 bases in the middle. CDR1 is GTSNPN, CDR2 SVGIG, per germline (reference sequence). DNA for the CDR3: TGTGCCTGGAGCGGGGTGGGGCCTCGCGGTGAAAAACTGTTTTTT. It encodes CAWSGVGPRGEKLFF.

The V and J genes are TRBV7-2 and TRBJ2-1; TRBD2 is a possible D gene (5 bases). The CDR3 covers 15 residues. The germline V gene encodes CDR1 SGHTA and CDR2 FQGNSA. Trimming removed 3 bases from V and 10 bases from J, with 19 bases in between. The CDR3 sequence is CASSLGPGFVREQFF. The CDR3, as DNA: TGTGCCAGCAGCTTGGGCCCGGGATTCGTCCGAGAGCAGTTCTTC.

The chain carries TRBV19 and TRBJ1-6, with 7 positions matching TRBD1. This CDR3 spans 14 amino acids. With V trimmed by 5 bases and J by 10 bases, 8 bases remained unmatched. Germline V CDR1 and CDR2: LNHDA, SQIVND (reference sequence). CDR3 sequence: CASSPPGGGSPLHF. The CDR3 DNA reads TGTGCCAGTAGTCCCCCAGGGGGTGGCTCACCCCTCCACTTT.

This clone was recorded once. The rearrangement links TRBV13 to TRBJ1-4, with D possibly being TRBD1 (5 bases). Germline loops: CDR1 PRHDT, CDR2 FYEKMQ (reference sequence). V was trimmed by 3 bases and J by 3 bases, leaving 17 bases between them. CDR3 length: 17 amino acids. For the CDR3, the DNA is TGTGCCAGCAGCTTTCGCGGGGGAAATTCGGCTAATGAAAAACTGTTTTTT. Protein sequence: CASSFRGGNSANEKLFF.

The V gene is TRBV28, the J gene TRBJ2-3; possible D gene TRBD2, 6 bases. Germline loops: CDR1 MDHEN, CDR2 SYDVKM. Trimming cost V 6 bases and J 2 bases, with 18 bases left between them. This CDR3 has 16 residues. CDR3 protein: CASSGGTQGYTDTQYF. For the CDR3, the DNA is TGTGCCAGCAGCGGCGGGACTCAAGGATACACAGATACGCAGTATTTT.

This CDR3 is CATSASGYGYTF. For the CDR3, the DNA is TGTGCCACCAGTGCGAGCGGCTATGGCTACACCTTC. The V gene is TRBV24-1, the J gene TRBJ1-2; D call uncertain. CDR3 length equals 12 residues. The V gene lost 5 bases and the J gene lost 4 bases, with 7 bases spanning the gap. Looked up from germline, CDR1 is KGHDR and CDR2 is SFDVKD.

The V gene is TRBV24-1, the J gene TRBJ2-3; TRBD1 agrees at 10 bases. Germline CDR1 reads KGHDR; CDR2 reads SFDVKD. The CDR3 contains 15 residues. V was pared by 9 bases and J by 3 bases, with 8 bases of the junction left unmatched. Here the CDR3 reads CATEDRTGGTDTQYF. CDR3 bases: TGTGCCACCGAGGACCGGACAGGGGGGACAGATACGCAGTATTTT.

The chain is built from TRBV19 and TRBJ2-1; D remains ambiguous. CDR3 length equals 15 residues. V gave up 3 bases and J gave up 8 bases, with 17 bases separating them. Per the germline V gene, CDR1 is LNHDA and CDR2 is SQIVND (reference sequence). This CDR3 reads CASSIVTSGPDEQFF. The CDR3, as DNA: TGTGCCAGTAGTATTGTGACGTCTGGCCCCGATGAGCAGTTCTTC.

The CDR3 coding sequence is TGCGCCAGCAGCCCGCAGGGTCTACCTGGAGATACGCAGTATTTT. This sequence encodes CASSPQGLPGDTQYF. V usage is TRBV5-1 and J usage is TRBJ2-3, with TRBD1 as a possible D gene (5 bases). The CDR3 covers 15 residues. Trimming pared 4 bases from V and 5 bases from J, leaving 17 bases between. In germline, CDR1 is SGHRS, CDR2 YFSETQ.

The chain is built from TRBV29-1 and TRBJ1-1; D ambiguous. Germline V gives CDR1 SQVTM, CDR2 ANQGSEA. The CDR3 runs 13 residues. Trimming shortened V by 0 bases and J by 1 base, and 6 bases separated the two germline ends. This CDR3 reads CSVEDGENTEAFF. As DNA, the CDR3 is TGCAGCGTTGAAGATGGGGAGAACACTGAAGCTTTCTTT.